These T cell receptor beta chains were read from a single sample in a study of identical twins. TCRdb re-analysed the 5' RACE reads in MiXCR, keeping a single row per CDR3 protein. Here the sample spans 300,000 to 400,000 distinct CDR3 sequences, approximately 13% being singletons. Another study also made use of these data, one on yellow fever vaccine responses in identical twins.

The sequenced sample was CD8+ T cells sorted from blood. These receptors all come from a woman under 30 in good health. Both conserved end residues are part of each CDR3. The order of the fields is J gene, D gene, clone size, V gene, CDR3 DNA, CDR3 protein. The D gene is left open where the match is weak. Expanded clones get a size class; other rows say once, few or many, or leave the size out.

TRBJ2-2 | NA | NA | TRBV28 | TGTGCCAGCAGTTTAATAACCGGGGAGCTGTTTTTT | CASSLITGELFF
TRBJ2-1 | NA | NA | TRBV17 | TGTGCCAGCGGCCCGGGACGATTCGGCTACAATGAGCAGTTCTTC | CASGPGRFGYNEQFF
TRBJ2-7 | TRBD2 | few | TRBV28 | TGTGCCAGCAAGGGACTAGCGTTTTACGAGCAGTACTTC | CASKGLAFYEQYF
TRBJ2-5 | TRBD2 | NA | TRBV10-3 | TGTGCCATCAGTGAATTGTCGGGAGGGGGAGAGACCCAGTACTTC | CAISELSGGGETQYF
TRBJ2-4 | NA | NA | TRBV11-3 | TGTGCCAGCAGCTTGAGATACGGCGGGATAGCCAAAAACATTCAGTACTTC | CASSLRYGGIAKNIQYF
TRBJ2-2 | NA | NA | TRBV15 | TGTGCCACCAGCAGAGGTGTGGGGATGGACACCGGGGAGCTGTTTTTT | CATSRGVGMDTGELFF
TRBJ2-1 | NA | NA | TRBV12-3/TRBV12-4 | TGTGCCAGCACGGACGCAGTCTACAATGAGCAGTTCTTC | CASTDAVYNEQFF
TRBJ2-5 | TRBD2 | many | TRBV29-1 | TGCAGCGTTGCCAGGACTAGCGGGAATCTGGAGACCCAGTACTTC | CSVARTSGNLETQYF
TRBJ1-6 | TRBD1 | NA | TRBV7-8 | TGTGCCAGCACCCCTTGGGCACAGGGGGATTCACCCCTCCACTTT | CASTPWAQGDSPLHF
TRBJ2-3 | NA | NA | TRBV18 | TGTGCCAGCTCACCACCGAGACGGGAGCTTGGAGATACGCAGTATTTT | CASSPPRRELGDTQYF
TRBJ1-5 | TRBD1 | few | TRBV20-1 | TGCAGTGCCCAGGGGGGGTATCAGCCCCAGCATTTT | CSAQGGYQPQHF
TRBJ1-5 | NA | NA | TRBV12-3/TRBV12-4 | TGTGCCAGCAGTTTTTCAGAAGATAGCAATCAGCCCCAGCATTTT | CASSFSEDSNQPQHF
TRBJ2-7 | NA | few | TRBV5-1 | TGCGCCAGCAGCTTGGAGGAGGGGAGCTCCTACGAGCAGTACTTC | CASSLEEGSSYEQYF
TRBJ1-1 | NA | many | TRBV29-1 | TGCAGCGTTGAAGACGGCCAGGGGTTCACTGAAGCTTTCTTT | CSVEDGQGFTEAFF
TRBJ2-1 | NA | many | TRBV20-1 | TGCAGTGCTAGACCCGGGAGCTACAATGAGCAGTTCTTC | CSARPGSYNEQFF
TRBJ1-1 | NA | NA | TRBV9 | TGTGCCAGCAGCACGGAGGGGGGGAACACTGAAGCTTTCTTT | CASSTEGGNTEAFF
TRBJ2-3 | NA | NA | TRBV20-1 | TGCAGTGCTCGGGACACAGATACGCAGTATTTT | CSARDTDTQYF
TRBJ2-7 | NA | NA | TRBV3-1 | TGTGCCAGCAGCCTAAGGGACGGATTCTACGAGCAGTACTTC | CASSLRDGFYEQYF
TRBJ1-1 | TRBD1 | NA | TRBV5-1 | TGCGCCAGCAGCTACGGACAGGGCACTGAAGCTTTCTTT | CASSYGQGTEAFF
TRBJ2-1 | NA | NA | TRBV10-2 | TGCGCCAGCAGTCGACGGGACTCTGAATCCTACAATGAGCAGTTCTTC | CASSRRDSESYNEQFF
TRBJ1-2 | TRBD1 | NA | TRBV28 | TGTGCCAGCAGTCCCCTGGGACAGTACAACTATGGCTACACCTTC | CASSPLGQYNYGYTF
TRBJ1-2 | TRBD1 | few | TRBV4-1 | TGCGCCAGCAGCCAAGAGGTGACAGGGTATTCTAACTATGGCTACACCTTC | CASSQEVTGYSNYGYTF
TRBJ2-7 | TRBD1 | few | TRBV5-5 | TGTGCCAGCAGCTTCCGACAGGGCAAAGGCTACGAGCAGTACTTC | CASSFRQGKGYEQYF
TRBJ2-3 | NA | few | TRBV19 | TGTGCCAGTAGTCCACAGCCGTGGAGCACAGATACGCAGTATTTT | CASSPQPWSTDTQYF
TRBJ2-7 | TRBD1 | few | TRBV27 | TGTGCCAGCAGTTTAGGGACAGGGAGCTCCTACGAGCAGTACTTC | CASSLGTGSSYEQYF
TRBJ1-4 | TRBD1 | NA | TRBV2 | TGTGCCAGCGACCCGGGACAGGGGAATGAAAAACTGTTTTTT | CASDPGQGNEKLFF
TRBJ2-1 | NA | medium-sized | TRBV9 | TGTGCCAGCAGCGTATTGTCGGGCAACCCCAATGAGCAGTTCTTC | CASSVLSGNPNEQFF
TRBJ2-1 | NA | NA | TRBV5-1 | TGCGCCAGCAGCTTGAATGGCGACAGGCCCTACAATGAGCAGTTCTTC | CASSLNGDRPYNEQFF
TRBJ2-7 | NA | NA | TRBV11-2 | TGTGCCATCACGACTAGAAGCTCCTACGAGCAGTACTTC | CAITTRSSYEQYF
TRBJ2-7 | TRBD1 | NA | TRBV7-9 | TGTGCCAGCAGCCCGTCCCGGACAGGGACCGAGCAGTACTTC | CASSPSRTGTEQYF
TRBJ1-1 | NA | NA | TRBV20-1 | TGCAGTGCTCGTTACATGAACACTGAAGCTTTCTTT | CSARYMNTEAFF
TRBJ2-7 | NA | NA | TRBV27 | TGTGCCAGCAGTTCCGCGCGGGGTCACGAGCAGTACTTC | CASSSARGHEQYF
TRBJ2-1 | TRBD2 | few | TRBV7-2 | TGTGCCAGCAGCACTACTAGCGGGGCATACAATGAGCAGTTCTTC | CASSTTSGAYNEQFF
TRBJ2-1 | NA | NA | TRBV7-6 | TGTGCCAGCAGCCCTTCGGCGGAGCGCTACTCCTACAATGAGCAGTTCTTC | CASSPSAERYSYNEQFF
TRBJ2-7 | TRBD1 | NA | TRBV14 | TGTGCCAGCAGCCCGGTGGACAGGGATAGCTACGAGCAGTACTTC | CASSPVDRDSYEQYF
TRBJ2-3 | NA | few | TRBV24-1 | TGTGCCACCCGACCTTCATTCACAGATACGCAGTATTTT | CATRPSFTDTQYF
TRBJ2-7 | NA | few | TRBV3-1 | TGTGCCAGCAGCCAGGGGGGAGCCCGTCTTTACGAGCAGTACTTC | CASSQGGARLYEQYF
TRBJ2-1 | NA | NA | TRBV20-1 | TGCAGTGCCGATTCGGACTGGCGCAACTACAATGAGCAGTTCTTC | CSADSDWRNYNEQFF
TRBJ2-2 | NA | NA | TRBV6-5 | TGTGCCAGCAGTTACGGCCGGAACACCGGGGAGCTGTTTTTT | CASSYGRNTGELFF
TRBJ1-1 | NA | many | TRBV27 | TGTGCCAGCAGTTTAGCGGTGGGGAACACTGAAGCTTTCTTT | CASSLAVGNTEAFF
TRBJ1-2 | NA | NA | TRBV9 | TGTGCCAGCAGCGCTGGCGCGCAGTGGGGAGCTAACTATGGCTACACCTTC | CASSAGAQWGANYGYTF
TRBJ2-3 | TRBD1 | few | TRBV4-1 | TGCGCCAGCAGCCACGCCGGGACAGGGGGCCGGGATTTT | CASSHAGTGGRDF
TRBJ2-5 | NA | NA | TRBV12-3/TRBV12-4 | TGTGCCAGCAGTTTAGTGGAATACCTACAAGAGACCCAGTACTTC | CASSLVEYLQETQYF
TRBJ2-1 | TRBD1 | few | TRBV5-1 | TGCGCCAGCAGCCCAGGACAGGGCCCCTACAATGAGCAGTTCTTC | CASSPGQGPYNEQFF
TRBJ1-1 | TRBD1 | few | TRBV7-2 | TGTGCCAGCAGCTTAGACCCCAGACAGGGTAGAGGTGAAGCTTTCTTT | CASSLDPRQGRGEAFF
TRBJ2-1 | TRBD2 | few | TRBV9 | TGTGCCAGCAGCGTGACTAGCGGGGGCCCCAATGAGCAGTTCTTC | CASSVTSGGPNEQFF
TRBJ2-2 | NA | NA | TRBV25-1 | TGTGCCAGCAGTAAGGCACCGACCGGGGAGCTGTTTTTT | CASSKAPTGELFF
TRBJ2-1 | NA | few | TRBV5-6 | TGTGCCAGCAGCTGGGGGGGGGGCAGGAACTACAATGAGCAGTTCTTC | CASSWGGGRNYNEQFF
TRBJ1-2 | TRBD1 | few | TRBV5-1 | TGCGCCAGCAGCCCGGGACAGGGGATGCCCCCTCAGTATGGCTACACCTTC | CASSPGQGMPPQYGYTF
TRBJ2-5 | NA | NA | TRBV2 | TGTGCCAGCAGTGATTTAACAACCCTGGGGACCCAGTACTTC | CASSDLTTLGTQYF
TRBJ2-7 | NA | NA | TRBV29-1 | TGCAGCGTTGAAGGTTCGGATGCCGACGAGCAGTACTTC | CSVEGSDADEQYF
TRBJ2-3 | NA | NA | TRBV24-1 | TGTGCCACCAGTGACCCTACTAGCACAGATACGCAGTATTTT | CATSDPTSTDTQYF
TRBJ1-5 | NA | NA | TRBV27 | TGTGCCAGCAGTTCACCAGGGGCAAATCAGCCCCAGCATTTT | CASSSPGANQPQHF